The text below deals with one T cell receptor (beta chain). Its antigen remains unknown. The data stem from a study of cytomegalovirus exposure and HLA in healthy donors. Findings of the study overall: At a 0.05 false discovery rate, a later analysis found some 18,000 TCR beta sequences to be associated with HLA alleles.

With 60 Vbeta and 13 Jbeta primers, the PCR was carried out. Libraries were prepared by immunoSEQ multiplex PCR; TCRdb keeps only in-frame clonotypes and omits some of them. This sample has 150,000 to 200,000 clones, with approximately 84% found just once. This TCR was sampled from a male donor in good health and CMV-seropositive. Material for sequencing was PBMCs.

The CDR3: CASSLDLSTQFF. The CDR3 coding sequence is TGTGCCAGCAGCTTAGATCTATCCACGCAGTTCTTC. The chain uses TRBV11-3 and TRBJ2-1; no reliable D call. CDR1 and CDR2 from the germline V gene are SGHNT and YENEEA. The CDR3 totals 12 residues. The ends were cut back, 0 bases at V and 12 bases at J, with 9 bases in the middle.